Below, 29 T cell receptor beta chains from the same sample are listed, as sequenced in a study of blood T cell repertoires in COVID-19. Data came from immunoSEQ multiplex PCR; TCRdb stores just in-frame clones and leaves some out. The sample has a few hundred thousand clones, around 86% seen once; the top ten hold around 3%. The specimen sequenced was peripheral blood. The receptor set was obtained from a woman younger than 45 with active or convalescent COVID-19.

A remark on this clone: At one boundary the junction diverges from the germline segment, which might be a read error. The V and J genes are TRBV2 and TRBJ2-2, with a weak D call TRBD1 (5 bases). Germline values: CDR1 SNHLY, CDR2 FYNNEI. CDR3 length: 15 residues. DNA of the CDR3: TGTGCCAGCCGTGAGTTCCAGGGGAACACCGGGGAGCTGTTTTTT. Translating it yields CASREFQGNTGELFF.

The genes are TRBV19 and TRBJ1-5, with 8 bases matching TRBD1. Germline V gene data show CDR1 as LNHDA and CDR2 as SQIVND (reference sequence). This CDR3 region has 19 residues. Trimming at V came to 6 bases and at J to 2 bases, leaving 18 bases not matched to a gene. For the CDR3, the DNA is TGTGCCAGTAGATGTCTCTATTTTTGCGAGGGACAGGGCAATCAGCCCCAGCATTTT. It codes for CASRCLYFCEGQGNQPQHF.

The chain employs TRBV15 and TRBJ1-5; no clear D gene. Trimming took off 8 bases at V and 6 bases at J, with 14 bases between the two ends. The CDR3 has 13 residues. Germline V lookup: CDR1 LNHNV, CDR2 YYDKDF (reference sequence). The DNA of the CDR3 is TGTGCCACCCCCAGGTACTGTGGTCAGCCCCAGCATTTT. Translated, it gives CATPRYCGQPQHF.

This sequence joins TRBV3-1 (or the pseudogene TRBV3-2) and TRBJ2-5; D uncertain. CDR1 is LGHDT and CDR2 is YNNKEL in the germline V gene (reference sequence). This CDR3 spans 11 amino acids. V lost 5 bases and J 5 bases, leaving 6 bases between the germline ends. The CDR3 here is CASSTPETQYF. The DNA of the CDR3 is TGTGCCAGCAGCACTCCGGAGACCCAGTACTTC.

CDR3 in DNA: TGTGCCAGCAGTCCCAGGACAGGGGAGAACACTGAAGCTTTCTTT. Translated, it gives CASSPRTGENTEAFF. The chain employs TRBV28 and TRBJ1-1, with 9 bases aligning to TRBD1. Germline CDR1 reads MDHEN; CDR2 reads SYDVKM. With V trimmed by 5 bases and J by 1 base, 5 bases remained unmatched. CDR3 length: 15 amino acids.

CDR3 DNA sequence: TGTGCCAGCACTCGGGACAGCGCGCCAGGAGAGACCCAGTACTTC. It translates to CASTRDSAPGETQYF. The chain couples TRBV2 to TRBJ2-5; 7 bases are a match to TRBD1. There are 15 residues in the CDR3. Germline CDR1 and CDR2: SNHLY and FYNNEI. V trimming: 7 bases; J trimming: 4 bases; junction bases outside the gene matches: 12.

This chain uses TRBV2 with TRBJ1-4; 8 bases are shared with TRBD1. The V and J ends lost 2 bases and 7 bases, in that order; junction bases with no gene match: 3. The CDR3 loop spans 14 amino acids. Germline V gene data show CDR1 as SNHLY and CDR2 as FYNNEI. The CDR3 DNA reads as TGTGCCAGCAGTGAACAGGGGGCTTTTGAAAAACTGTTTTTT. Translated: CASSEQGAFEKLFF.

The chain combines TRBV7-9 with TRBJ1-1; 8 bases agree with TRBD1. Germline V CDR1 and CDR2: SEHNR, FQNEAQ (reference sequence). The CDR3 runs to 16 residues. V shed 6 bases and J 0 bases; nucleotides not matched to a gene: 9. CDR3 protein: CASSSGQGGMNTEAFF. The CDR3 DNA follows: TGTGCCAGCAGTTCCGGACAGGGCGGCATGAACACTGAAGCTTTCTTT.

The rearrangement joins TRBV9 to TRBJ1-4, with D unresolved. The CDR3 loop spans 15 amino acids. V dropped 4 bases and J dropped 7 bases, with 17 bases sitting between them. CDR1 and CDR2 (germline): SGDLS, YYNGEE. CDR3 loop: CASSPRGGFVEKLFF. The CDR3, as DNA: TGTGCCAGCAGCCCACGGGGAGGGTTTGTTGAAAAACTGTTTTTT.

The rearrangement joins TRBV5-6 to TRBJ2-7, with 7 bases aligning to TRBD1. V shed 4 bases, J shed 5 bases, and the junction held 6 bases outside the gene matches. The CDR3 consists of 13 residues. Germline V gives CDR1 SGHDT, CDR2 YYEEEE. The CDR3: CASSLKGANEQYF. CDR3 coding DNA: TGTGCCAGCAGCCTCAAGGGGGCGAACGAGCAGTACTTC.

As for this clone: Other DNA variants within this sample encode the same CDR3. CDR3 region: CASSGTANTGELFF. The CDR3 DNA sequence: TGTGCCAGTTCAGGGACAGCGAACACCGGGGAGCTGTTTTTT. The chain is built from TRBV19 and TRBJ2-2; 7 bases map to TRBD1. Germline V lookup: CDR1 LNHDA, CDR2 SQIVND (reference sequence). V lost 8 bases, J lost 0 bases, and 3 bases stayed unmatched. The CDR3 spans 14 residues.

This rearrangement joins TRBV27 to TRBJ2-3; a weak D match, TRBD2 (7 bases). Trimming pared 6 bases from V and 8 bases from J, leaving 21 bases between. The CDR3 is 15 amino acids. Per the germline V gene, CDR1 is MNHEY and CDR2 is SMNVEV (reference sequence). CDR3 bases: TGTGCCAGCAGAGGGGGGGCGCGAGTTCCGGGTACGCAGTATTTT. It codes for CASRGGARVPGTQYF.

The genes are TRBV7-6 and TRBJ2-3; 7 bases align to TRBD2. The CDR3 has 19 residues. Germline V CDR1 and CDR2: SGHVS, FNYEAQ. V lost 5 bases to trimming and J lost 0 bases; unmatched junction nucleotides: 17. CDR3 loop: CASSPWGLTSGPSTDTQYF. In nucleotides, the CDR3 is TGTGCCAGCAGCCCCTGGGGACTAACGAGTGGACCAAGCACAGATACGCAGTATTTT.

The CDR3 sequence is CASSASVRQGSYNEQFF. The CDR3, as DNA: TGTGCCAGCAGCGCAAGTGTACGACAGGGTTCCTACAATGAGCAGTTCTTC. J is TRBJ2-1 and V is TRBV9; 7 bases map to TRBD1. Looked up from germline, CDR1 is SGDLS and CDR2 is YYNGEE. V lost 3 bases and J lost 1; bases outside the gene matches: 10. CDR3 length: 17 amino acids.

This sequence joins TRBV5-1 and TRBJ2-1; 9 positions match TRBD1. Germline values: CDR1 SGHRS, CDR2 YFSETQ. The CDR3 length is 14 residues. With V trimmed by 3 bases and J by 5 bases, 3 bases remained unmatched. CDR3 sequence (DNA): TGCGCCAGCAGCTGGACAGGGGTGGACAATGAGCAGTTCTTC. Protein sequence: CASSWTGVDNEQFF.

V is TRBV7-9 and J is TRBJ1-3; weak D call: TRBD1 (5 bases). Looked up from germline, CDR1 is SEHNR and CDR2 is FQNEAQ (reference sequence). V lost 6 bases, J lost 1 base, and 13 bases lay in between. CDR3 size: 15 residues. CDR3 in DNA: TGTGCCAGCAGTTCCACAGGTTCTTCTGGAAACACCATATATTTT. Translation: CASSSTGSSGNTIYF.

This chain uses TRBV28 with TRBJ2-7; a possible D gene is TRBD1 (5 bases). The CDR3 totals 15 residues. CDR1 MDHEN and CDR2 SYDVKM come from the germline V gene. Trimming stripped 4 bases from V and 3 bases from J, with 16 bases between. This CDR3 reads CASSSIDSLDYEQYF. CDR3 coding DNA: TGTGCCAGCAGTTCAATAGACAGCTTGGACTACGAGCAGTACTTC.

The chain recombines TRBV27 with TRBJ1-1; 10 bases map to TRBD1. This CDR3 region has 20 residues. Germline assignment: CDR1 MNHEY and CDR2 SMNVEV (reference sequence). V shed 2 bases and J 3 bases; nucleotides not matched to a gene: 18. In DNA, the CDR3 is TGTGCCAGCAGTTTAGGGACAGGGGTAAGGGGTATAGCGTTGTACACTGAAGCTTTCTTT. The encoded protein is CASSLGTGVRGIALYTEAFF.

The CDR3 is CASGLHNEQFF. The DNA of the CDR3 is TGTGCCAGCGGTCTACACAATGAGCAGTTCTTC. This sequence joins TRBV7-2 and TRBJ2-1; D not resolved. Trimming removed 8 bases at V and 5 bases at J, with 7 bases between. The V gene's germline CDR1 is SGHTA and CDR2 FQGNSA. The CDR3 has 11 amino acids.

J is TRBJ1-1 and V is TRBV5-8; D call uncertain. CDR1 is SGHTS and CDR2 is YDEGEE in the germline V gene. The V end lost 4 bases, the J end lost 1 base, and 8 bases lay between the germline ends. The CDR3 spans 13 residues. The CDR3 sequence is CASSTSGNTEAFF. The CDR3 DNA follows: TGTGCCAGCAGCACGTCAGGGAACACTGAAGCTTTCTTT.

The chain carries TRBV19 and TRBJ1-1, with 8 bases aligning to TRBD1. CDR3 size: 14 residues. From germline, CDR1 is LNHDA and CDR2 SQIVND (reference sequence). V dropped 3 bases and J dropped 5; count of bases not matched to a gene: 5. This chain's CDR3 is CASSIDRGGTEAFF. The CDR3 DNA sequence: TGTGCCAGTAGTATCGACAGGGGTGGGACTGAAGCTTTCTTT.

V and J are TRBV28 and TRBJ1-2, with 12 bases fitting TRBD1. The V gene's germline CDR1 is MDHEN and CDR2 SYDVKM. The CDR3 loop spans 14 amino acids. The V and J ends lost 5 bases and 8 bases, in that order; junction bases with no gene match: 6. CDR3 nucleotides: TGTGCCAGCAGTCAGGGACAGGGGGCTGGAGGCTACACCTTC. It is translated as CASSQGQGAGGYTF.

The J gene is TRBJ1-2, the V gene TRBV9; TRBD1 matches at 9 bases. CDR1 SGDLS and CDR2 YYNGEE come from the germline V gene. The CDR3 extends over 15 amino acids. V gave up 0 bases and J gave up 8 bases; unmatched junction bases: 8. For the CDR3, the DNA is TGTGCCAGCAGCGTAGCCGAAGACAGGGGGTGGGGCTACACCTTC. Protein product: CASSVAEDRGWGYTF.

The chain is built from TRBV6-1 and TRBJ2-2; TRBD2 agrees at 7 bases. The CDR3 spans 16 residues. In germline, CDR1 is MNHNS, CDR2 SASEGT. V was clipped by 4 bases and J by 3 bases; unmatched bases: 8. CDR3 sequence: CASSARQGGDTGELFF. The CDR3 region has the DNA TGTGCCAGCAGTGCCCGGCAGGGAGGGGACACCGGGGAGCTGTTTTTT.

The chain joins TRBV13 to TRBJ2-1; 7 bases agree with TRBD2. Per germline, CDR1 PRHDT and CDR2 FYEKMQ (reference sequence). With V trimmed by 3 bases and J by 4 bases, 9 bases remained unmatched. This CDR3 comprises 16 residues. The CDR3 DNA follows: TGTGCCAGCAGCTTTCGAGATGCGGGGGTATACAATGAGCAGTTCTTC. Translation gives CASSFRDAGVYNEQFF. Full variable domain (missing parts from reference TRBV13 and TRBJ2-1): AAGVIQSPRHLIKEKRETATLKCYPIPRHDTVYWYQQGPGQDPQFLISFYEKMQSDKGSIPDRFSAQQFSDYHSELNMSSLELGDSALYFCASSFRDAGVYNEQFFGPGTRLTVL.

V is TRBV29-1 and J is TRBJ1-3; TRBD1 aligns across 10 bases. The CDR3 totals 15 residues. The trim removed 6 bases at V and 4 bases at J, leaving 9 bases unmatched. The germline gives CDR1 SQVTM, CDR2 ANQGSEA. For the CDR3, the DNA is TGCAGCGTGTCATCCGGGACAGGGGCCGGAAACACCATATATTTT. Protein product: CSVSSGTGAGNTIYF. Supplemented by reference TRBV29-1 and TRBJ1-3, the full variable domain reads SAVISQKPSRDICQRGTSLTIQCQVDSQVTMMFWYRQQPGQSLTLIATANQGSEATYESGFVIDKFPISRPNLTFSTLTVSNMSPEDSSIYLCSVSSGTGAGNTIYFGEGSWLTVV.

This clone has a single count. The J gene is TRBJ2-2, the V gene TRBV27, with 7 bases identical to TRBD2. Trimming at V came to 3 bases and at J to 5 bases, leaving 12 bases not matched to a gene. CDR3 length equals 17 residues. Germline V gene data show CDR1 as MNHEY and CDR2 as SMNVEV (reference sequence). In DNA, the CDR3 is TGTGCCAGCAGTTTCCTGGGGCTAGCGGAAATAACCGGGGAGCTGTTTTTT. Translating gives CASSFLGLAEITGELFF.

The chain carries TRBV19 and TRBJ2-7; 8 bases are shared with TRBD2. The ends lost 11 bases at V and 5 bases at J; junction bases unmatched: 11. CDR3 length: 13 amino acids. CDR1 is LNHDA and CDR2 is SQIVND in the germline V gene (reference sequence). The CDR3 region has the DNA TGTGCCTTCTACAGGGACGGGGGGGACGAGCAGTACTTC. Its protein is CAFYRDGGDEQYF.

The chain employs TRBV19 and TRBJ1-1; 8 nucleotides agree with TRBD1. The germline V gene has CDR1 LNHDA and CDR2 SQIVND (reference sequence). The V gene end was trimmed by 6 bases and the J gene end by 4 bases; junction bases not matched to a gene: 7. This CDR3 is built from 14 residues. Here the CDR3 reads CASSDSRGPTEAFF. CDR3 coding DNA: TGTGCCAGTAGCGACTCCAGGGGGCCCACTGAAGCTTTCTTT. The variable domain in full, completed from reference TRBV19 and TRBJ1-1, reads DGGITQSPKYLFRKEGQNVTLSCEQNLNHDAMYWYRQDPGQGLRLIYYSQIVNDFQKGDIAEGYSVSREKKESFPLTVTSAQKNPTAFYLCASSDSRGPTEAFFGQGTRLTVV.